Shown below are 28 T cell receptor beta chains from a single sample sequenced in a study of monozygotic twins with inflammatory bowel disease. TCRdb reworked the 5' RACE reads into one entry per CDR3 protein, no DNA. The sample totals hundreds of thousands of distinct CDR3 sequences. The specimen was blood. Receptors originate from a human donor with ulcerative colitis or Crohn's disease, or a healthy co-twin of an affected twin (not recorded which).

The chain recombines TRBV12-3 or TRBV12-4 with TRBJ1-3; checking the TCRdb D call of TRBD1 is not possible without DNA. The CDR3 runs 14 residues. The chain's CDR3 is CADHGGAAGNTIYF.

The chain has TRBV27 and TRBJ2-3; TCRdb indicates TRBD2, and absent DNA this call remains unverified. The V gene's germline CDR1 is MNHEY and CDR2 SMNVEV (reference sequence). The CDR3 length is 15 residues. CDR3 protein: CASRPQGPGTDTQYF.

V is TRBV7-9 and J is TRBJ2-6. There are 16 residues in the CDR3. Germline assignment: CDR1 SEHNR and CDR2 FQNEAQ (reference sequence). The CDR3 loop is CASSLMSTSGANVLTF.

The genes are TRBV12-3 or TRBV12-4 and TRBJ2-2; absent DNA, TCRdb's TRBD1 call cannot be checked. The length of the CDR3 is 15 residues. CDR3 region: CASSLVPGFTGELFF.

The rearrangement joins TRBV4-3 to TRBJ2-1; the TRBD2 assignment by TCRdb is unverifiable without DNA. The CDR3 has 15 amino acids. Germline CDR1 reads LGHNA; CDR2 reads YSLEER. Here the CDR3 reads CASSLTSGSSNEQFF.

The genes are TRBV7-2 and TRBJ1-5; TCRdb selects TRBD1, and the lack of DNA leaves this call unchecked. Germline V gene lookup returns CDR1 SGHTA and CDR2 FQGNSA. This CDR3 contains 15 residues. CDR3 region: CASSLSRDSNQPQHF.

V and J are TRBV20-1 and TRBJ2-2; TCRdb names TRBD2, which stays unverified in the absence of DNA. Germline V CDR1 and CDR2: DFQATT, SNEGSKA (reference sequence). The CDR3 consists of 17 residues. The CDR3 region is CSARDGLAGTNTGELFF.

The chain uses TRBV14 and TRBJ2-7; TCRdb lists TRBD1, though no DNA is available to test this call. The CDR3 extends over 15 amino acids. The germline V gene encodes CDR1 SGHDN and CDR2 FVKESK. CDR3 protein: CARSRFGTEGLGQYF.

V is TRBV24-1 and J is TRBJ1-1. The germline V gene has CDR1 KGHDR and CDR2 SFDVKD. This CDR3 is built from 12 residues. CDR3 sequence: CATSDLRTEAFF.

CDR3 amino acids: CATSETPGPKNSGANVLTF. This sequence joins TRBV24-1 and TRBJ2-6; the TRBD1 assignment by TCRdb is unverifiable without DNA. This CDR3 is 19 amino acids long. Looked up from germline, CDR1 is KGHDR and CDR2 is SFDVKD.

CDR3 sequence: CASSEARRLSYEQYF. This sequence joins TRBV2 and TRBJ2-7. Germline loops: CDR1 SNHLY, CDR2 FYNNEI. The CDR3 has 15 residues.

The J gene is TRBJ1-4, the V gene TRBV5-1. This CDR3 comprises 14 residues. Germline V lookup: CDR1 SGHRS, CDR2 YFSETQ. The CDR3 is CASSLGRPVEKLFF.

CDR3 amino acids: CASSLAGKVLVAFF. The chain carries TRBV7-9 and TRBJ1-1. Germline V gives CDR1 SEHNR, CDR2 FQNEAQ (reference sequence). This CDR3 contains 14 residues. The full variable domain, rest sourced from reference TRBV7-9 and TRBJ1-1, is DTGVSQNPRHKITKRGQNVTFRCDPISEHNRLYWYRQTLGQGPEFLTYFQNEAQLEKSRLLSDRFSAERPKGSFSTLEIQRTEQGDSAMYLCASSLAGKVLVAFFGQGTRLTVV.

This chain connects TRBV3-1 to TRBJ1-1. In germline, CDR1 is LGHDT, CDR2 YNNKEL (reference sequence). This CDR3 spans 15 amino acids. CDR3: CASTLQASMNTEAFF.

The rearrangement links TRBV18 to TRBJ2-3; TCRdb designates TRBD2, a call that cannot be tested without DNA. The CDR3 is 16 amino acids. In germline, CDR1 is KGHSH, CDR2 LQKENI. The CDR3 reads CASSPTSGSGVDTQYF. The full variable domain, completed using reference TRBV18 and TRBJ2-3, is NAGVMQNPRHLVRRRGQEARLRCSPMKGHSHVYWYRQLPEEGLKFMVYLQKENIIDESGMPKERFSAEFPKEGPSILRIQQVVRGDSAAYFCASSPTSGSGVDTQYFGPGTRLTVL.

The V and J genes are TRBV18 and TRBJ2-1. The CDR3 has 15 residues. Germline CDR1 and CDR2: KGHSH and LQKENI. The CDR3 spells CASSPDRPSYNEQFF.

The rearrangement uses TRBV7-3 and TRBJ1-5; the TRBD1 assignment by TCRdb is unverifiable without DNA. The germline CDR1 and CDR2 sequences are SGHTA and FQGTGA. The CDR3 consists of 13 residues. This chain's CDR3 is CASSQSGDQPQHF.

CDR3 protein: CASSLAGVRNTGELFF. The rearrangement joins TRBV7-9 to TRBJ2-2. Per the germline V gene, CDR1 is SEHNR and CDR2 is FQNEAQ (reference sequence). The CDR3 runs to 16 residues. The full variable domain, rest sourced from reference TRBV7-9 and TRBJ2-2, is DTGVSQNPRHKITKRGQNVTFRCDPISEHNRLYWYRQTLGQGPEFLTYFQNEAQLEKSRLLSDRFSAERPKGSFSTLEIQRTEQGDSAMYLCASSLAGVRNTGELFFGEGSRLTVL.

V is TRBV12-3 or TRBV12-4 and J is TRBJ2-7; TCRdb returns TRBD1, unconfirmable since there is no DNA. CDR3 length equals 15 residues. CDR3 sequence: CASTPWGTGGYEQYF.

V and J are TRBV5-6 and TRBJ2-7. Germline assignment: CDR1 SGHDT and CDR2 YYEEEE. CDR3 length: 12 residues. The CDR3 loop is CASSLLQSEQYF.

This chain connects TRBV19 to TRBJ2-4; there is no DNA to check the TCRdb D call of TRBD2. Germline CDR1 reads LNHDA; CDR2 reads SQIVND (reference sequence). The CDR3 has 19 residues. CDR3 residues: CASSIDGGSTSGHKNIQYF.

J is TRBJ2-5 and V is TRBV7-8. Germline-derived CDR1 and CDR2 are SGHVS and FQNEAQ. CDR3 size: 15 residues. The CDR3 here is CASSLFIIPQETQYF.

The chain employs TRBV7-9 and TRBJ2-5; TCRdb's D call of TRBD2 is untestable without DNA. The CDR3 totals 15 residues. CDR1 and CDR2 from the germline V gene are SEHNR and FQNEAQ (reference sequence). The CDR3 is CASSFFPQAEETQYF.

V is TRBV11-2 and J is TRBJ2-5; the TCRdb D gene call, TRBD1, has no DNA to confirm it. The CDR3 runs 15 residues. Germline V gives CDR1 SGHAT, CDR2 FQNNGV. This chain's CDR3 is CASSSPGGNQETQYF.

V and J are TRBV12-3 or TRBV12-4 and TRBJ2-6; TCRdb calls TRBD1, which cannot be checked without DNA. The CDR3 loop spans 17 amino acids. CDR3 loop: CASSPGTGVYGANVLTF.

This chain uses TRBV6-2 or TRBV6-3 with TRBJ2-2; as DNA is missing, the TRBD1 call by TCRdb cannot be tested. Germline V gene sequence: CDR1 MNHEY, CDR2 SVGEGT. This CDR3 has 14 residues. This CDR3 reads CAIIGRGNTGELFF.

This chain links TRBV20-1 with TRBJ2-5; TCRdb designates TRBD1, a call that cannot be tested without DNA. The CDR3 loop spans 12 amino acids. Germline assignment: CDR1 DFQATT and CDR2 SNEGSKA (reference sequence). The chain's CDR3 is CSAKGAEETQYF.

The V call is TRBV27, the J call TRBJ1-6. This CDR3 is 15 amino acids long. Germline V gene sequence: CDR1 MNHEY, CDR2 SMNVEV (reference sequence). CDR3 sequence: CASSYGGSGYSPLHF.